These 11 T cell receptor beta chains came from one sample sequenced in a study of blood T cell repertoires in COVID-19. TCRdb's table, derived via immunoSEQ multiplex PCR, lists solely in-frame clones and lacks some. This sample has under 95,000 clones, with 88% found just once. The sample comprised peripheral blood. Every receptor here comes from a human donor in a cohort sampled during active COVID-19.

V gene TRBV4-2 combines with J gene TRBJ1-1; 8 nucleotides align to TRBD1. The CDR3 is 15 amino acids. V was pared by 4 bases and J by 5 bases, with 9 bases of the junction left unmatched. CDR1 and CDR2 from the germline V gene are LGHNA and YNFKEQ. CDR3 residues: CASSREGQGRTEAFF. The CDR3 DNA reads as TGTGCCAGCAGCCGTGAAGGACAGGGACGAACTGAAGCTTTCTTT.

The chain couples TRBV7-8 to TRBJ2-2; D call uncertain. The germline gives CDR1 SGHVS, CDR2 FQNEAQ. The CDR3 is 14 amino acids. Trimming cost V 6 bases and J 2 bases, with 10 bases left between them. CDR3 residues: CASRQQANTGELFF. The CDR3 nucleotides are TGTGCCAGCAGACAGCAAGCCAACACCGGGGAGCTGTTTTTT.

V usage is TRBV12-2 and J usage is TRBJ2-1; the table's D call, TRBD1, was not checked against the DNA. TRBV12-2 is labeled a pseudogene. This CDR3 has 15 amino acids. CDR3 bases: TGTGCAAGTCGCTCCAGGTTAGGCTCCTACAATGAGCAGTTCTTC. Its translation is CASRSRLGSYNEQFF.

The chain joins TRBV4-1 to TRBJ2-1; 9 bases are a match to TRBD2. The V segment lost 1 base and the J segment 4 bases; nucleotides outside the gene matches: 11. Germline-derived CDR1 and CDR2 are MGHRA and YSYEKL. CDR3 length: 18 amino acids. CDR3 sequence: CASSQALRTSDRYNEQFF. The CDR3 DNA is TGCGCCAGCAGCCAAGCCCTACGGACTAGCGATCGTTACAATGAGCAGTTCTTC.

The chain links TRBV27 to TRBJ1-2; D might be TRBD1 (5 bases). The V end was cut by 4 bases, the J end by 4 bases, with 10 bases between. Germline CDR1 is MNHEY and CDR2 is SMNVEV (reference sequence). The CDR3 is 13 amino acids. The CDR3 region has the DNA TGTGCCAGCAGTTATAGGGGCGGCTATGGCTACACCTTC. Residues: CASSYRGGYGYTF.

The CDR3 loop reads CASSQDEGAAAGNTIYF. The CDR3 coding sequence is TGTGCCAGCAGCCAAGATGAGGGGGCAGCTGCTGGAAACACCATATATTTT. The chain recombines TRBV3-1 (or the pseudogene TRBV3-2) with TRBJ1-3; 7 bases agree with TRBD1. This CDR3 region has 17 residues. Trimming removed 0 bases from V and 2 bases from J; junction bases left unmatched: 7. CDR1 LGHDT and CDR2 YNNKEL come from the germline V gene (reference sequence).

This chain joins TRBV5-3 and TRBJ2-4; 8 bases agree with TRBD1. TRBV5-3 is filed as an ORF, its function uncertain. The CDR3 consists of 18 residues. V lost 10 bases to trimming and J lost 1 base; unmatched junction nucleotides: 19. CDR3 amino acids: CAGNLMDRVCKAKNIQYF. The CDR3 DNA reads as TGTGCCGGTAACCTCATGGACAGGGTGTGCAAGGCCAAAAACATTCAGTACTTC.

The chain recombines TRBV19 with TRBJ1-5, with 8 bases identical to TRBD1. Germline CDR1 is LNHDA and CDR2 is SQIVND (reference sequence). V dropped 5 bases and J dropped 1; count of bases not matched to a gene: 10. There are 17 residues in the CDR3. CDR3 loop: CASSGGQALLSNQPQHF. CDR3 coding DNA: TGTGCCAGTAGTGGGGGACAGGCGCTTTTGAGCAATCAGCCCCAGCATTTT.

The J gene is TRBJ2-1, the V gene TRBV2; TRBD1 aligns across 12 bases. The germline gives CDR1 SNHLY, CDR2 FYNNEI. Trimming took 3 bases from V and 9 from J; bases not matched to a gene: 12. The CDR3 extends over 17 amino acids. The CDR3 DNA reads as TGTGCCAGCAGTGATTCCCAACCGGGACAGGGGGCAGGTGAGCAGTTCTTC. Protein product: CASSDSQPGQGAGEQFF.

The CDR3 DNA follows: TGTGCCTGGAGTCCTGGACTAGCTGGTACCGGGGAGCTGTTTTTT. Its translation is CAWSPGLAGTGELFF. The chain has TRBV30 and TRBJ2-2, with 8 bases that match TRBD2. CDR1 is GTSNPN and CDR2 is SVGIG in the germline V gene (reference sequence). The CDR3 loop spans 15 amino acids. V lost 2 bases to trimming and J lost 5 bases; unmatched junction nucleotides: 7.

In this sample, this clone turned up a few times. The chain is built from TRBV7-2 and TRBJ1-5; D remains ambiguous. V was clipped by 5 bases and J by 5 bases, with 13 bases between them. This CDR3 has 14 residues. The V gene's germline CDR1 is SGHTA and CDR2 FQGNSA. The DNA of the CDR3 is TGTGCCAGCAGCCCCGAAACAGCCTATCAGCCCCAGCATTTT. As protein: CASSPETAYQPQHF.